Below are 4 T cell receptor beta chains sequenced from a single sample in a study of T-cell reconstitution after alpha-beta-depleted transplantation in children. Unique molecular identifiers were used to barcode this TCRbeta library. TCRdb processed the PCR reads anew with MiXCR; each CDR3 protein has one entry. The sample shows 65,000 to 75,000 distinct CDR3 sequences, 4.9% of them seen only once. The sample here was PBMCs, mostly from graft donor cells, taken 180 days after TCRalphabeta/CD19-depleted stem cell transplant. The receptor source for this set is a boy in the first two years of life who had a stem cell transplant for acute myeloid leukemia, so the T cells may come from the graft donor.

The chain combines TRBV29-1 with TRBJ1-1; D not certain. This CDR3 spans 13 amino acids. Germline CDR1 is SQVTM and CDR2 is ANQGSEA. Trimming cost V 3 bases and J 2 bases, with 10 bases left between them. CDR3 sequence reads: CSVELNLNTEAFF. CDR3 sequence (DNA): TGCAGCGTTGAGTTAAATCTTAACACTGAAGCTTTCTTT.

This clonotype appeared many times. The V gene is TRBV4-1, the J gene TRBJ1-6; maybe TRBD1 (6 bases). The V and J ends lost 4 bases and 6 bases respectively, with 13 bases between them. Germline V CDR1 and CDR2: MGHRA, YSYEKL. The CDR3 is 15 amino acids. This CDR3 is CASSLLDRPNSPLHF. CDR3 nucleotides: TGCGCCAGCAGCCTACTCGACAGGCCTAATTCACCCCTCCACTTT.

Ten or more counts support this clonotype. The gene calls are TRBV12-3 or TRBV12-4 and TRBJ1-5; perhaps TRBD1 as D (6 bases). The germline V and J ends were trimmed by 3 bases and 0 bases, with 9 bases remaining between them. This CDR3 contains 15 residues. The chain's CDR3 is CASSFYRVSNQPQHF. For the CDR3, the DNA is TGTGCCAGCAGTTTCTACAGGGTTAGCAATCAGCCCCAGCATTTT.

The sample holds many counts of this clonotype. The genes are TRBV20-1 and TRBJ2-5; D unresolved. V gave up 4 bases and J gave up 10 bases, with 16 bases separating them. CDR1 and CDR2 (germline): DFQATT, SNEGSKA (reference sequence). CDR3 length: 12 amino acids. The CDR3 protein is CSAMWGLDGQYF. In DNA, the CDR3 is TGCAGTGCTATGTGGGGATTGGATGGCCAGTACTTC.